This TCR beta chain was recorded in a study of T cells in localized non-small cell lung cancer. Findings and limits, study-wide: Appearing in adjacent lung were a median roughly 57 of the top 100 tumor clones.

V lost 3 bases and J 2 bases, leaving 12 bases between the germline ends. Germline-derived CDR1 and CDR2 are GTSNPN and SVGIG (reference sequence). The length of the CDR3 is 14 residues. Clones were sequenced by immunoSEQ multiplex PCR, and TCRdb holds only the in-frame ones, with some missing. The sample consists of 6,000 or so clones, around two fifths of them appearing once. Remarks on this clone: The antigen remains unidentified.

This TCR was sampled from a woman aged 40 to 75 with stage II squamous cell lung carcinoma. The gene calls are TRBV30 and TRBJ2-3; tentative D call: TRBD2 (5 bases). The source was lung tumor tissue, collected before any cancer treatment. The CDR3 loop reads CAWSGNSLTDTQYF. The CDR3 DNA reads TGTGCCTGGAGCGGGAACAGTCTCACAGATACGCAGTATTTT.